Listed below are T cell receptor beta chains from one sample, sequenced in a study of T-cell reconstitution after alpha-beta-depleted transplantation in children. TCRdb independently ran MiXCR on the PCR reads; one entry per CDR3 protein. The repertoire holds about 400,000 distinct CDR3 sequences, with roughly 21% as singletons. Material: PBMCs from the stem cell graft donor, obtained from the stem cell graft. All receptors come from a human donor who donated a stem cell graft to a child with acute myeloid leukemia. The CDR3 runs from the conserved cysteine through the conserved F or W. The D gene is left open where the match is weak. Clone size is shown for a subset of rows, as once, few, many or a class of expanded clone.

V: TRBV5-4; length: 14; D: .; J: TRBJ2-1; size: .; CDR3: CASSLWSSANEQFF; DNA: TGTGCCAGCAGCTTGTGGTCTAGCGCTAATGAGCAGTTCTTC
V: TRBV3-1; length: 13; D: .; J: TRBJ1-5; size: many; CDR3: CASSQDVNQPQHF; DNA: TGTGCCAGCAGCCAAGATGTAAATCAGCCCCAGCATTTT
V: TRBV3-1; length: 14; D: TRBD1; J: TRBJ1-1; size: .; CDR3: CASSQLQGHTEAFF; DNA: TGTGCCAGCAGCCAACTACAGGGGCACACTGAAGCTTTCTTT
V: TRBV12-3/TRBV12-4; length: 15; D: .; J: TRBJ2-6; size: few; CDR3: CASTVLGAGANVLTF; DNA: TGTGCCAGCACCGTCTTGGGGGCTGGGGCCAACGTCCTGACTTTC
V: TRBV25-1; length: 14; D: .; J: TRBJ2-5; size: few; CDR3: CASSSGAGRETQYF; DNA: TGTGCCAGCAGTAGTGGTGCGGGGAGGGAGACCCAGTACTTC
V: TRBV21-1; length: 13; D: .; J: TRBJ2-7; size: .; CDR3: CASSNSGTDEQYF; DNA: TGTGCCAGCAGCAATTCGGGAACGGACGAGCAGTACTTC
V: TRBV20-1; length: 13; D: TRBD2; J: TRBJ2-7; size: many; CDR3: CSAVAGSSYEQYF; DNA: TGCAGTGCTGTAGCGGGAAGCTCCTACGAGCAGTACTTC
V: TRBV29-1; length: 15; D: TRBD1; J: TRBJ2-7; size: many; CDR3: CSVAGVGQGRYEQYF; DNA: TGCAGCGTTGCCGGGGTTGGACAGGGTCGGTACGAGCAGTACTTC
V: TRBV5-1; length: 15; D: TRBD2; J: TRBJ2-7; size: .; CDR3: CASSSTSGRSGEQYF; DNA: TGCGCCAGCAGCTCGACTAGCGGGAGGTCTGGAGAGCAGTACTTC
V: TRBV27; length: 13; D: TRBD1; J: TRBJ2-7; size: .; CDR3: CASSSSGTGEQYF; DNA: TGTGCCAGCAGTTCCTCCGGGACAGGCGAGCAGTACTTC
V: TRBV12-3/TRBV12-4; length: 15; D: .; J: TRBJ2-1; size: many; CDR3: CASSLLHATYNEQFF; DNA: TGTGCCAGCAGTTTGCTACACGCCACCTACAATGAGCAGTTCTTC
V: TRBV18; length: 13; D: .; J: TRBJ2-7; size: .; CDR3: CASSSRDFYEQYF; DNA: TGTGCCAGCTCATCCCGGGACTTCTACGAGCAGTACTTC
V: TRBV6-1; length: 13; D: .; J: TRBJ1-2; size: many; CDR3: CASRRGAGHGYTF; DNA: TGTGCCAGCAGGCGTGGGGCTGGGCATGGCTACACCTTC
V: TRBV6-5; length: 17; D: TRBD2; J: TRBJ2-7; size: .; CDR3: CASSYRLAGGKTYEQYF; DNA: TGTGCCAGCAGTTACCGACTAGCGGGAGGGAAAACCTACGAGCAGTACTTC
V: TRBV20-1; length: 12; D: .; J: TRBJ1-1; size: many; CDR3: CSASASGTEAFF; DNA: TGCAGTGCTAGCGCATCGGGCACTGAAGCTTTCTTT
V: TRBV12-3/TRBV12-4; length: 14; D: TRBD1; J: TRBJ1-1; size: .; CDR3: CASSLGQAVTEAFF; DNA: TGTGCCAGCAGTCTCGGACAGGCGGTCACTGAAGCTTTCTTT
V: TRBV7-7; length: 12; D: TRBD2; J: TRBJ2-1; size: few; CDR3: CASSMLGGSVFF; DNA: TGTGCCAGCAGCATGTTAGGCGGGAGCGTATTCTTC